This record covers a single TCR beta chain. Some clones are missing from TCRdb's copy, which holds only in-frame ones; the method was immunoSEQ multiplex PCR. Of 89,000 or so clones in the sample, about 85% were seen once. The record originates from a study of blood T cell repertoires in COVID-19. Study-wide context: Some COVID-19 samples were acute and others convalescent; all came from the United States, Italy and Spain.

Germline CDR1 is KGHSH and CDR2 is LQKENI. This CDR3 spans 14 amino acids. The V and J ends lost 3 bases and 4 bases respectively, with 12 bases between them. The gene calls are TRBV18 and TRBJ2-5, with a possible D match to TRBD1 (5 bases). Sequenced: peripheral blood. This TCR derives from an elderly man with acute or convalescent COVID-19. CDR3 nucleotides: TGTGCCAGCTCACCGTTAGGGGTAGGAGAGACCCAGTACTTC. This encodes CASSPLGVGETQYF.